A single sample is the source of the 15 T cell receptor beta chains below, sequenced in a study of OX40 agonist ivuxolimab in advanced cancers. Assay: immunoSEQ multiplex PCR; the TCRdb copy retains only in-frame clones and omits some. Of around 77,000 clones detected, roughly nine tenths appear once; the ten largest clones hold less than 3%. Source: CD4+ or CD8+ T cells sorted from blood, taken in a trial of the OX40 agonist ivuxolimab. The receptor source for this set is an adult with an advanced solid tumor such as melanoma, head and neck, liver or kidney cancer.

The chain uses TRBV11-3 and TRBJ2-2; D is undetermined. The CDR3 is 13 residues long. Trimming removed 5 bases at V and 7 bases at J, with 11 bases between. Per germline, CDR1 SGHNT and CDR2 YENEEA. CDR3 sequence (DNA): TGTGCCAGCAGCCTAGGTGTGAGCGGGGAGCTGTTTTTT. This encodes CASSLGVSGELFF.

The CDR3 nucleotides are TGTGCCAGCAGCCCCCGCCCCGGGGTGATTGTCCCCTACGAGCAGTACTTC. Its translation: CASSPRPGVIVPYEQYF. The rearrangement links TRBV9 to TRBJ2-7; tentatively, D is TRBD2 (5 bases). The V end lost 4 bases, the J end lost 2 bases, and 22 bases lay between the germline ends. Germline assignment: CDR1 SGDLS and CDR2 YYNGEE. The CDR3 loop spans 17 amino acids.

The J gene is TRBJ2-7, the V gene TRBV7-2; D may be TRBD1 (6 bases). The germline V gene has CDR1 SGHTA and CDR2 FQGNSA. V dropped 2 bases and J dropped 3 bases, with 20 bases sitting between them. The CDR3 has 17 amino acids. CDR3 region: CASSLRGTFGVFYEQYF. CDR3 sequence (DNA): TGTGCCAGCAGCTTAAGGGGGACGTTTGGGGTCTTCTACGAGCAGTACTTC.

A few counts support this clone. The genes are TRBV28 and TRBJ2-3; the match to TRBD1 covers 8 bases. The CDR3 spans 16 residues. Germline V gene data show CDR1 as MDHEN and CDR2 as SYDVKM. The ends lost 2 bases at V and 3 bases at J; junction bases unmatched: 7. The CDR3 loop reads CASSLQGAIETDTQYF. Here the CDR3 DNA reads TGTGCCAGCAGTTTACAGGGGGCCATAGAAACAGATACGCAGTATTTT.

V is TRBV19 and J is TRBJ2-3; 8 bases match TRBD2. With 8 bases clipped from V and 3 bases from J, the junction kept 4 bases outside the gene matches. Germline V CDR1 and CDR2: LNHDA, SQIVND (reference sequence). The CDR3 extends over 13 amino acids. In nucleotides, the CDR3 is TGTGCCAGTCTCCGGGGGGGGACAGATACGCAGTATTTT. This codes for CASLRGGTDTQYF.

A single count supports this clone. CDR3 protein: CASSLYLRNGDTQYF. The CDR3 region has the DNA TGTGCCAGCAGTCTATACCTCAGGAATGGAGATACGCAGTATTTT. The chain is built from TRBV14 and TRBJ2-3; no reliable D call. This CDR3 is built from 15 residues. The germline CDR1 and CDR2 sequences are SGHDN and FVKESK. The germline V and J ends were trimmed by 6 bases and 5 bases, with 18 bases remaining between them.

This clone was observed once. The chain recombines TRBV6-1 with TRBJ2-3, with 11 bases that match TRBD2. Germline-derived CDR1 and CDR2 are MNHNS and SASEGT. The V gene end was trimmed by 4 bases and the J gene end by 10 bases; junction bases not matched to a gene: 13. The CDR3 has 16 residues. DNA for the CDR3: TGTGCCAGCAGTGTATCTTTAGCGGGAGGGGGGGGCCCGCAGTATTTT. Amino acids: CASSVSLAGGGGPQYF.

The chain uses TRBV9 and TRBJ2-7; D is undetermined. Germline V lookup: CDR1 SGDLS, CDR2 YYNGEE. V gave up 0 bases and J gave up 3 bases, with 10 bases separating them. This CDR3 has 14 residues. CDR3 DNA: TGTGCCAGCAGCGTAGGAGAGGAGATCTACGAGCAGTACTTC. As protein: CASSVGEEIYEQYF.

The chain couples TRBV7-6 to TRBJ2-1, with 8 bases lining up with TRBD1. Losses at the gene ends were 1 base for V and 4 bases for J; bases not matched to a gene: 0. Per the germline V gene, CDR1 is SGHVS and CDR2 is FNYEAQ. CDR3 length equals 14 residues. For the CDR3, the DNA is TGTGCCAGCAGCTTAGGACAGGGGTACAATGAGCAGTTCTTC. It translates to CASSLGQGYNEQFF. The full variable domain, in which reference TRBV7-6 and TRBJ2-1 provide the parts outside the CDR3, is GAGVSQSPRYKVTKRGQDVALRCDPISGHVSLYWYRQALGQGPEFLTYFNYEAQQDKSGLPNDRFSAERPEGSISTLTIQRTEQRDSAMYRCASSLGQGYNEQFFGPGTRLTVL.

This sequence joins TRBV30 and TRBJ1-3; D gene uncertain. V lost 6 bases, J lost 0 bases, and 12 bases lay in between. Germline V gene lookup returns CDR1 GTSNPN and CDR2 SVGIG (reference sequence). This CDR3 region has 14 residues. CDR3 amino acids: CACPSRTSGNTIYF. The CDR3 DNA reads TGTGCCTGTCCAAGTAGGACCTCTGGAAACACCATATATTTT.

The J gene is TRBJ1-3, the V gene TRBV28; unclear D gene. This CDR3 has 12 residues. The ends were cut back, 8 bases at V and 0 bases at J, with 5 bases in the middle. In germline, CDR1 is MDHEN, CDR2 SYDVKM. The CDR3 is CASQFSGNTIYF. The CDR3 DNA follows: TGTGCCAGCCAATTCTCTGGAAACACCATATATTTT. Using reference TRBV28 and TRBJ1-3 for the parts outside the CDR3, the full variable domain is DVKVTQSSRYLVKRTGEKVFLECVQDMDHENMFWYRQDPGLGLRLIYFSYDVKMKEKGDIPEGYSVSREKKERFSLILESASTNQTSMYLCASQFSGNTIYFGEGSWLTVV.

The chain combines TRBV29-1 with TRBJ1-2; 10 bases line up with TRBD1. The CDR3 loop spans 15 amino acids. The germline V gene encodes CDR1 SQVTM and CDR2 ANQGSEA. The V gene end was trimmed by 4 bases and the J gene end by 5 bases; junction bases not matched to a gene: 10. In DNA, the CDR3 is TGCAGCGTTGCCCTTGGACAGGGGGGCGGGTATGGCTACACCTTC. It encodes CSVALGQGGGYGYTF.

In nucleotides, the CDR3 is TGTGCCACCAGCAGAGATTTTAGCGGGAGGGCCAATGAGCAGTTCTTC. Its protein product is CATSRDFSGRANEQFF. The chain employs TRBV15 and TRBJ2-1, with TRBD2 identical over 11 bases. CDR3 size: 16 residues. Germline CDR1 LNHNV, CDR2 YYDKDF (reference sequence). The trim removed 0 bases at V and 6 bases at J, leaving 4 bases unmatched.

The CDR3 here is CASSLEWQAWNIQYF. The CDR3 DNA reads as TGTGCCAGCAGCTTGGAATGGCAAGCCTGGAACATTCAGTACTTC. The V call is TRBV5-5, the J call TRBJ2-4; D is unresolved. This CDR3 region has 15 residues. V was trimmed by 0 bases and J by 7 bases, leaving 14 bases between them. Germline loops: CDR1 SGHKS, CDR2 YYEKEE (reference sequence).

The chain carries TRBV30 and TRBJ1-5, with 9 bases identical to TRBD1. The CDR3 sequence is 17 residues long. Germline V CDR1 and CDR2: GTSNPN, SVGIG (reference sequence). With 2 bases clipped from V and 2 bases from J, the junction kept 10 bases outside the gene matches. CDR3 loop: CAWSRDRGDWGNQPQHF. As DNA, the CDR3 is TGTGCCTGGAGTAGAGACAGGGGGGATTGGGGCAATCAGCCCCAGCATTTT.